These 15 T cell receptor beta chains were sequenced from one sample in a study of blood T cell repertoires in COVID-19. The protocol was immunoSEQ multiplex PCR, while the TCRdb copy is restricted to in-frame clones and leaves out a portion. The sample lists tens of thousands of clones; 85% to 90% were seen once. Sequencing was performed on peripheral blood. The receptors come from a woman aged 45-59 years with active COVID-19.

The genes are TRBV6-6 and TRBJ1-1; D uncertain. CDR3 size: 14 residues. Trimming left V 6 bases short and J 8 bases short, with 19 bases between. Germline CDR1 reads MNHNY; CDR2 reads SVGAGI (reference sequence). This CDR3 is CASSQSGSSAEAFF. CDR3 sequence (DNA): TGTGCCAGCAGCCAATCGGGTTCTTCGGCGGAAGCTTTCTTT.

The chain links TRBV7-9 to TRBJ2-5, with a possible D match to TRBD1 (5 bases). Germline V lookup: CDR1 SEHNR, CDR2 FQNEAQ (reference sequence). Trimming left V 3 bases short and J 2 bases short, with 7 bases between. There are 13 residues in the CDR3. The DNA of the CDR3 is TGTGCCAGCAGCTTGTCAGGGCAAGAGACCCAGTACTTC. Its protein product is CASSLSGQETQYF.

The chain has TRBV5-6 and TRBJ2-7, with TRBD2 identical over 8 bases. This CDR3 region has 17 residues. Germline assignment: CDR1 SGHDT and CDR2 YYEEEE. V lost 2 bases to trimming and J lost 5 bases; unmatched junction nucleotides: 15. CDR3: CASSFRGGSGNPHEQYF. The CDR3, as DNA: TGTGCCAGCAGCTTCCGAGGTGGTAGCGGGAATCCCCACGAGCAGTACTTC.

The chain joins TRBV28 to TRBJ1-3; D not resolved. CDR1 is MDHEN, CDR2 SYDVKM, per germline. This CDR3 region has 16 residues. Trimming removed 2 bases from V and 8 bases from J, with 19 bases in between. In nucleotides, the CDR3 is TGTGCCAGCAGTTTAGTAAGGTCGGCCGCGGGCTACACCATATATTTT. This translates into CASSLVRSAAGYTIYF.

The chain has TRBV5-1 and TRBJ2-7, with a weak D call TRBD2 (5 bases). Germline V gene lookup returns CDR1 SGHRS and CDR2 YFSETQ. The CDR3 spans 14 residues. V dropped 5 bases and J dropped 4 bases, with 16 bases sitting between them. CDR3 coding DNA: TGCGCCAGCAGGACCGGGCCCACGGGATACGAGCAGTACTTC. This sequence encodes CASRTGPTGYEQYF. Filled out from reference TRBV5-1 and TRBJ2-7, the complete variable domain reads KAGVTQTPRYLIKTRGQQVTLSCSPISGHRSVSWYQQTPGQGLQFLFEYFSETQRNKGNFPGRFSGRQFSNSRSEMNVSTLELGDSALYLCASRTGPTGYEQYFGPGTRLTVT.

The chain couples TRBV18 to TRBJ2-7, with 12 bases identical to TRBD1. Trimming cost V 3 bases and J 0 bases; bases outside gene matches: 0. The CDR3 loop spans 15 amino acids. Germline-derived CDR1 and CDR2 are KGHSH and LQKENI. This CDR3 reads CASSPGQGASYEQYF. In nucleotides, the CDR3 is TGTGCCAGCTCACCGGGACAGGGGGCCTCCTACGAGCAGTACTTC.

Only a few counts were recorded for this clone. V and J are TRBV19 and TRBJ1-3, with a tentative D call TRBD1 (5 bases). The germline gives CDR1 LNHDA, CDR2 SQIVND (reference sequence). Trimming took off 7 bases at V and 0 bases at J, with 13 bases between the two ends. The CDR3 spans 15 residues. CDR3 in amino acids: CASKIQAFSGNTIYF. The CDR3 coding sequence is TGTGCCAGTAAAATACAGGCTTTCTCTGGAAACACCATATATTTT.

V is TRBV19 and J is TRBJ2-7, with TRBD1 matching over 9 bases. Germline trimming cut 2 bases from V and 7 bases from J; bases unmatched to any gene: 9. Germline values: CDR1 LNHDA, CDR2 SQIVND (reference sequence). CDR3 size: 15 residues. The CDR3 DNA reads TGTGCCAGTAGTATACGACAGGGGGTTAAGCTTGAGCAGTACTTC. It translates to CASSIRQGVKLEQYF.

This chain links TRBV24-1 with TRBJ1-2; D not certain. Germline lookup yields CDR1 KGHDR and CDR2 SFDVKD. V lost 0 bases and J lost 4, with 8 bases in between. The CDR3 covers 14 residues. The CDR3 DNA sequence: TGTGCCACCAGTGATTTGGGGCAGGCCTATGGCTACACCTTC. Translating it yields CATSDLGQAYGYTF.

The sample holds one count of this clone. V and J are TRBV4-1 and TRBJ2-7; D remains ambiguous. V was shortened by 1 base and J by 4 bases, with 8 bases between the two germline ends. Germline CDR1 is MGHRA and CDR2 is YSYEKL. The CDR3 is 13 amino acids. CDR3 nucleotide sequence: TGCGCCAGCAGCCAAGGAGAAGTATACGAGCAGTACTTC. Its protein is CASSQGEVYEQYF.

DNA of the CDR3: TGTGCCACCAGCACGGACTTTGAGGGTTCACCCCTCCACTTT. Protein product: CATSTDFEGSPLHF. The chain couples TRBV15 to TRBJ1-6, with D unresolved. Trimming stripped 4 bases from V and 9 bases from J, with 13 bases between. The CDR3 length is 14 residues. CDR1 and CDR2 (germline): LNHNV, YYDKDF (reference sequence).

The chain carries TRBV5-6 and TRBJ2-1; D not resolved. V shed 4 bases and J shed 6 bases, with 5 bases lying between them. The CDR3 is 11 residues long. Germline values: CDR1 SGHDT, CDR2 YYEEEE. CDR3 sequence reads: CASSLLNEQFF. Written as DNA, the CDR3 is TGTGCCAGCAGCCTACTCAATGAGCAGTTCTTC.

CDR3 sequence reads: CASSIGDSGYNEQFF. The CDR3 DNA sequence: TGTGCCAGTAGTATCGGGGACTCGGGATACAATGAGCAGTTCTTC. This chain connects TRBV19 to TRBJ2-1; D perhaps matches TRBD2 (6 bases). The CDR3 has 15 amino acids. The germline V gene has CDR1 LNHDA and CDR2 SQIVND (reference sequence). V dropped 3 bases and J dropped 4 bases, with 13 bases sitting between them.

V usage is TRBV7-3 and J usage is TRBJ2-3, with TRBD2 matching over 8 bases. This CDR3 region has 16 residues. J lost 4 bases, V lost 1 base, and 7 bases had no gene match. Germline CDR1 is SGHTA and CDR2 is FQGTGA. The CDR3 protein is CASSLNGGALPDTQYF. CDR3 DNA: TGTGCCAGCAGCTTAAACGGGGGGGCGCTCCCAGATACGCAGTATTTT.

CDR3 DNA: TGTGCCACCAGTGAACCGGGAGGGCACGAGCAGTACTTC. It codes for CATSEPGGHEQYF. This rearrangement joins TRBV24-1 to TRBJ2-7; the match to TRBD2 covers 8 bases. The CDR3 is 13 residues long. The J segment lost 5 bases and the V segment lost 4 bases, leaving 3 bases of the junction unmatched. Germline-derived CDR1 and CDR2 are KGHDR and SFDVKD.